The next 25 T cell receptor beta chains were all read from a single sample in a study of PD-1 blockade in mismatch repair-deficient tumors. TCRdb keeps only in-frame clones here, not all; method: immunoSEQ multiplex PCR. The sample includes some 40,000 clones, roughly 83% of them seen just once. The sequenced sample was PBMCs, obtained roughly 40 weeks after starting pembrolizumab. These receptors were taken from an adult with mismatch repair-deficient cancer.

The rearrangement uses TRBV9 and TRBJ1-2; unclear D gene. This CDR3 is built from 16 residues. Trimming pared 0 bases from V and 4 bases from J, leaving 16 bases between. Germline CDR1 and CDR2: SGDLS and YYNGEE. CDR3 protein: CASSVVLQVPIYGYTF. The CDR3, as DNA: TGTGCCAGCAGCGTAGTACTTCAGGTCCCAATCTATGGCTACACCTTC.

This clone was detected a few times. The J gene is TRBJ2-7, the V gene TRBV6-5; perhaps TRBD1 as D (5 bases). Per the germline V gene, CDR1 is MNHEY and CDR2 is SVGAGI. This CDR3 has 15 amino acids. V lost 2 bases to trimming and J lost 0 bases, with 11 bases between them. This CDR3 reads CASSYQGSSSYEQYF. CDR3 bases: TGTGCCAGCAGTTACCAGGGCAGTAGCTCCTACGAGCAGTACTTC.

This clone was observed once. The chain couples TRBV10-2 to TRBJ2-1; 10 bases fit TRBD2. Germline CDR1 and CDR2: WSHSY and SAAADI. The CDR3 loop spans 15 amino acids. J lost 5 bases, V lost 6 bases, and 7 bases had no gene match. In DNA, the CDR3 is TGCGCCAGCAGATCCGGACTAGCGGTTAACAATGAGCAGTTCTTC. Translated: CASRSGLAVNNEQFF.

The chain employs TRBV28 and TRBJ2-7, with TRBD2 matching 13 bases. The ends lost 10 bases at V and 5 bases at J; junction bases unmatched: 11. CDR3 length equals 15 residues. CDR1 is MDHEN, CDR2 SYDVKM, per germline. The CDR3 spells CATRFGTSGINEQYF. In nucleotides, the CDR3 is TGTGCCACCCGGTTCGGGACTAGCGGGATTAACGAGCAGTACTTC.

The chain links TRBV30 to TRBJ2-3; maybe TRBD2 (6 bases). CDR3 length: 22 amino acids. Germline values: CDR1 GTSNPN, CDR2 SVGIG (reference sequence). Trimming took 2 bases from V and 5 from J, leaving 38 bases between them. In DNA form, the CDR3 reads TGTGCCTGGAGTCCCCGAAGGTATGGAGCGCCGGGACTTCTACCCCTGGGAGATACGCAGTATTTT. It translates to CAWSPRRYGAPGLLPLGDTQYF.

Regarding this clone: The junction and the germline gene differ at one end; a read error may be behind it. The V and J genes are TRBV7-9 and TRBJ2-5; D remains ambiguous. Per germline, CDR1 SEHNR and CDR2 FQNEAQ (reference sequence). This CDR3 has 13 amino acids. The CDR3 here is CATSLAGPETQYF. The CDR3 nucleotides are TGTGCCACCAGCTTAGCTGGGCCGGAGACCCAGTACTTC. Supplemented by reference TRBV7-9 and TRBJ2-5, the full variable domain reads DTGVSQNPRHKITKRGQNVTFRCDPISEHNRLYWYRQTLGQGPEFLTYFQNEAQLEKSRLLSDRFSAERPKGSFSTLEIQRTEQGDSAMYLCATSLAGPETQYFGPGTRLLVL.

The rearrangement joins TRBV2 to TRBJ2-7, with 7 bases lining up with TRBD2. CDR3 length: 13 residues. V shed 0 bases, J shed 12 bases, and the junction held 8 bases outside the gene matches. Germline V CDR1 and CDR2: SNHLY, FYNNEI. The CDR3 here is CASSEAGGEGRYF. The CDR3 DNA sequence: TGTGCCAGCAGTGAAGCGGGGGGGGAGGGGCGGTACTTC.

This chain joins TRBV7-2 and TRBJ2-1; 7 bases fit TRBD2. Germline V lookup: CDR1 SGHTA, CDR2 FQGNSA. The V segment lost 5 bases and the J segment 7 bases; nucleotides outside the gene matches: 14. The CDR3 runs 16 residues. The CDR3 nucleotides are TGTGCCAGCAGCCCGAACAGAGCGGGGATTTGGAATGAGCAGTTCTTC. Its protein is CASSPNRAGIWNEQFF.

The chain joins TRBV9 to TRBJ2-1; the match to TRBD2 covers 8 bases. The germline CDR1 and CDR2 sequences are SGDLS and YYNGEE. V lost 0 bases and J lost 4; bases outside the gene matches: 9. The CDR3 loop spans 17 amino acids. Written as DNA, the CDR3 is TGTGCCAGCAGCGTAGATTTCTCGGGAGGGTCTTACAATGAGCAGTTCTTC. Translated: CASSVDFSGGSYNEQFF.

CDR3 sequence reads: CASGTVSSYEQYF. CDR3 sequence (DNA): TGTGCCAGCGGGACAGTCTCCTCCTACGAGCAGTACTTC. The chain links TRBV6-6 to TRBJ2-5, with 7 bases that match TRBD1. The DNA matches TRBJ2-7 better at its end, which makes the J call doubtful. This CDR3 region has 13 residues. Germline V gives CDR1 MNHNY, CDR2 SVGAGI (reference sequence).

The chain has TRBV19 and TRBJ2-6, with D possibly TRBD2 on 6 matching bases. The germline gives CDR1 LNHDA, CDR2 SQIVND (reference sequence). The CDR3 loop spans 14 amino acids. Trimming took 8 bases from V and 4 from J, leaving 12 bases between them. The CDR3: CASRGGDGANVLTF. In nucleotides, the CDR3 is TGTGCCAGTCGTGGAGGGGACGGGGCCAACGTCCTGACTTTC.

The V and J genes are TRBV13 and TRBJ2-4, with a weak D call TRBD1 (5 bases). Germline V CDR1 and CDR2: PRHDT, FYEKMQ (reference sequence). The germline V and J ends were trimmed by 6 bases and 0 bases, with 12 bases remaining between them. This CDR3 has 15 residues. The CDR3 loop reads CASSPGQLAKNIQYF. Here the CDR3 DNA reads TGTGCCAGCAGTCCAGGGCAGCTAGCCAAAAACATTCAGTACTTC.

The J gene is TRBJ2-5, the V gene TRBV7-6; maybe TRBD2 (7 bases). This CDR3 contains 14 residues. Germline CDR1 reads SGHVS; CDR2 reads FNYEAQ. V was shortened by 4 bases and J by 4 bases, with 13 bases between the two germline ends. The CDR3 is CASSSVGGGETQYF. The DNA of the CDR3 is TGTGCCAGCAGCTCAGTAGGGGGGGGAGAGACCCAGTACTTC.

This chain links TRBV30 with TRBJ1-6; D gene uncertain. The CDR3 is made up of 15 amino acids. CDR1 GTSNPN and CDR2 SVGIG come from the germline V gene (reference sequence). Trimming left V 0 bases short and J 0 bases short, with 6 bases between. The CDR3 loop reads CAWSVISSYNSPLHF. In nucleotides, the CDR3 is TGTGCCTGGAGTGTAATCAGCTCCTATAATTCACCCCTCCACTTT.

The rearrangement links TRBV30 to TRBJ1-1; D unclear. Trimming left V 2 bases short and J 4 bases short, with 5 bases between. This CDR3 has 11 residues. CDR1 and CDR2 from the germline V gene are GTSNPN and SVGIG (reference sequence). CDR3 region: CAWSPGTEAFF. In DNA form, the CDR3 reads TGTGCCTGGAGTCCAGGCACTGAAGCTTTCTTT.

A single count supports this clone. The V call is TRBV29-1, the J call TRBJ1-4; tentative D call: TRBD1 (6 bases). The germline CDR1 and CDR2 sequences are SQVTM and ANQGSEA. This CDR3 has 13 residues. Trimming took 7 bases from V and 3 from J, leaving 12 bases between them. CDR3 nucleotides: TGCAGCGCACACAGGGCACCTAATGAAAAACTGTTTTTT. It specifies CSAHRAPNEKLFF.

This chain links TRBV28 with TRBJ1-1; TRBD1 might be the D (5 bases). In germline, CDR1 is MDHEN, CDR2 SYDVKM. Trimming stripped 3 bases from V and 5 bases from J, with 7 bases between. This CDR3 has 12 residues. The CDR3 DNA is TGTGCCAGCAGTTTGGGACTAACTGAAGCTTTCTTT. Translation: CASSLGLTEAFF.

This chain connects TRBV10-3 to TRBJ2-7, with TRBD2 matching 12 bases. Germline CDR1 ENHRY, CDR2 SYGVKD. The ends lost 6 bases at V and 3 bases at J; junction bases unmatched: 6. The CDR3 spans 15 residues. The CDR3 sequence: CAIRRLAGDSYEQYF. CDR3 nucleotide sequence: TGTGCCATCAGAAGACTAGCGGGAGATAGCTACGAGCAGTACTTC.

CDR3 amino acids: CASRGVSYEQYF. The CDR3 nucleotides are TGTGCCAGCAGGGGAGTCTCCTACGAGCAGTACTTC. The chain links TRBV2 to TRBJ2-7; TRBD2 might be the D (5 bases). The ends were cut back, 6 bases at V and 0 bases at J, with 6 bases in the middle. CDR1 is SNHLY and CDR2 is FYNNEI in the germline V gene. The CDR3 length is 12 residues. Together with reference TRBV2 and TRBJ2-7, the CDR3 gives the full variable domain: EPEVTQTPSHQVTQMGQEVILRCVPISNHLYFYWYRQILGQKVEFLVSFYNNEISEKSEIFDDQFSVERPDGSNFTLKIRSTKLEDSAMYFCASRGVSYEQYFGPGTRLTVT.

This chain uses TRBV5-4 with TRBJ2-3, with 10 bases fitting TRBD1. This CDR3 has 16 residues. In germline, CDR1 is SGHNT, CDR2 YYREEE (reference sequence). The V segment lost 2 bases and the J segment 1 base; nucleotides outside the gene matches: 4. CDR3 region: CASSLPGTGGTDTQYF. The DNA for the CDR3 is TGTGCCAGCAGCTTACCCGGGACAGGGGGCACAGATACGCAGTATTTT.

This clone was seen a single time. CDR3 in DNA: TGTGCCAGCAGCCACATGGAGATCACAGATACGCAGTATTTT. This encodes CASSHMEITDTQYF. The J gene is TRBJ2-3, the V gene TRBV9; no clear D. With 4 bases removed from V and 2 bases from J, the gap between germline ends came to 11 bases. The germline V gene has CDR1 SGDLS and CDR2 YYNGEE. The CDR3 covers 14 residues.

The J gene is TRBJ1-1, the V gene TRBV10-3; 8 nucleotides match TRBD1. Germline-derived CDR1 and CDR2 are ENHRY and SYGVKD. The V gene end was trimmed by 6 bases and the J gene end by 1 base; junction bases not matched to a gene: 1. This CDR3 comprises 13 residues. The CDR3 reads CAISGQGNTEAFF. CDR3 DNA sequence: TGTGCCATCAGCGGACAGGGGAACACTGAAGCTTTCTTT.

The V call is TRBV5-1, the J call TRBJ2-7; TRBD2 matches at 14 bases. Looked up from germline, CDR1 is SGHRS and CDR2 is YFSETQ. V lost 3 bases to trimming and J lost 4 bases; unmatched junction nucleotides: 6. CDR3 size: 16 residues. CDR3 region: CASSSGTSGRSYEQYF. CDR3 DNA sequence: TGCGCCAGCAGCTCCGGGACTAGCGGGAGATCATACGAGCAGTACTTC. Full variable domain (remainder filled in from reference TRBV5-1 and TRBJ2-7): KAGVTQTPRYLIKTRGQQVTLSCSPISGHRSVSWYQQTPGQGLQFLFEYFSETQRNKGNFPGRFSGRQFSNSRSEMNVSTLELGDSALYLCASSSGTSGRSYEQYFGPGTRLTVT.

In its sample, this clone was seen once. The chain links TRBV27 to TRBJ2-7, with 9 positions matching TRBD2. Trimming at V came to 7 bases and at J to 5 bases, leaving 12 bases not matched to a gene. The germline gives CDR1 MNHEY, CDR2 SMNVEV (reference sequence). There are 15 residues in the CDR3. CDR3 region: CASTPWWASGNEQYF. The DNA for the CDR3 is TGTGCCAGCACCCCATGGTGGGCTAGCGGGAACGAGCAGTACTTC.

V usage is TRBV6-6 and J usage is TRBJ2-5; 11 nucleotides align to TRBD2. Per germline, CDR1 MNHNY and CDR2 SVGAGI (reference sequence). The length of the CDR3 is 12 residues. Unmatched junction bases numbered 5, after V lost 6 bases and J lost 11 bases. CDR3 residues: CASRLAGAMQYF. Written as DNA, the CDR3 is TGTGCCAGCAGACTAGCGGGAGCCATGCAGTACTTC.